The rows below give T cell receptor beta chains drawn from one sample of a study of cytomegalovirus exposure and HLA in healthy donors. Libraries were prepared by immunoSEQ multiplex PCR; TCRdb keeps only in-frame clonotypes and omits some of them. Among under 150,000 clones, 81% were seen once, and the ten largest hold about 0.75%. Sequencing was done on a sample of PBMCs. The receptors were sampled from a man aged 18 to 29 in good health and CMV-seronegative. Each CDR3 is given with its conserved first and last residue. The order of the fields is J gene, V gene, clone size, CDR3 protein. Expanded clones are given a class, and other clones once, few, many or no size at all.

j_call: TRBJ2-5; v_call: TRBV6-6; clone_size: NA; cdr3_aa: CASSPIGLAGVETQYF
j_call: TRBJ1-1; v_call: TRBV19; clone_size: NA; cdr3_aa: CASSINVYTEAFF
j_call: TRBJ2-7; v_call: TRBV7-2; clone_size: NA; cdr3_aa: CASSGRENRDSSYEQYF
j_call: TRBJ1-1; v_call: TRBV30; clone_size: few; cdr3_aa: CAWRALGGPGQAMNTEAFF
j_call: TRBJ2-1; v_call: TRBV5-6; clone_size: once; cdr3_aa: CASTRFIRLAGGNEQFF
j_call: TRBJ1-6; v_call: TRBV6-1; clone_size: NA; cdr3_aa: CASSEVGQGNSPLHF
j_call: TRBJ1-3; v_call: TRBV28; clone_size: NA; cdr3_aa: CASSIGGMAGNTIYF
j_call: TRBJ1-5; v_call: TRBV4-3; clone_size: NA; cdr3_aa: CASSPERGSNQPQHF
j_call: TRBJ2-1; v_call: TRBV4-3; clone_size: NA; cdr3_aa: CASSHRIQSDSYNEQFF
j_call: TRBJ1-5; v_call: TRBV4-1; clone_size: NA; cdr3_aa: CASSQAGSNQPQHF
j_call: TRBJ1-1; v_call: TRBV7-3; clone_size: NA; cdr3_aa: CASSSTGQGPEAFF
j_call: TRBJ1-1; v_call: TRBV6-1; clone_size: NA; cdr3_aa: CASSERAVEAFF
j_call: TRBJ1-3; v_call: TRBV7-2; clone_size: NA; cdr3_aa: CASSARLVDRGGNTIYF
j_call: TRBJ2-7; v_call: TRBV28; clone_size: NA; cdr3_aa: CASSFSLQGFSYEQYF
j_call: TRBJ1-1; v_call: TRBV27; clone_size: NA; cdr3_aa: CASSKPQGRAFF
j_call: TRBJ2-5; v_call: TRBV7-6; clone_size: NA; cdr3_aa: CASSLVPGQGARETQYF
j_call: TRBJ1-6; v_call: TRBV9; clone_size: NA; cdr3_aa: CASSVDENSPLHF
j_call: TRBJ1-1; v_call: TRBV13; clone_size: NA; cdr3_aa: CASSEGNGMNTEAFF
j_call: TRBJ2-1; v_call: TRBV4-3; clone_size: NA; cdr3_aa: CASSQDPHSEVEQFF
j_call: TRBJ1-4; v_call: TRBV7-6; clone_size: NA; cdr3_aa: CASSFGTGVNEKLFF
j_call: TRBJ2-5; v_call: TRBV5-8; clone_size: NA; cdr3_aa: CASSTPGGLFETQYF